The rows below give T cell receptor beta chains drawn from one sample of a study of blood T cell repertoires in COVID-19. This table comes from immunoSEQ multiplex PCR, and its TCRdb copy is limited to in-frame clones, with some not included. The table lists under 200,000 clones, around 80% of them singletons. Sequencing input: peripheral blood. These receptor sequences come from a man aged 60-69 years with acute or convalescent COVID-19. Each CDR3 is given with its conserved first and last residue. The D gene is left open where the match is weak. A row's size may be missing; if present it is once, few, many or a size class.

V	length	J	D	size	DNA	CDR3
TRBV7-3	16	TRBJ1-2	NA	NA	TGTGCCAGCAGCTTATGGGAAAAGACAGGAGACTATGGCTACACCTTC	CASSLWEKTGDYGYTF
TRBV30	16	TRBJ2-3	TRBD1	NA	TGTGCCTGGAGTATATGGACAGGGGTCAGCACAGATACGCAGTATTTT	CAWSIWTGVSTDTQYF
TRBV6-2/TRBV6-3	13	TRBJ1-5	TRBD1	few	TGTGCCAGCAGCCCCAGGGGGAATCAGCCCCAGCATTTT	CASSPRGNQPQHF
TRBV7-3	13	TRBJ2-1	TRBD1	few	TGTGCCAGCAGCTTAGGACAGGTTGGTGAGCAGTTCTTC	CASSLGQVGEQFF
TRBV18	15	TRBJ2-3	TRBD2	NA	TGTGCCAGCTCGCCCTACAGCGGGGACACAGATACGCAGTATTTT	CASSPYSGDTDTQYF
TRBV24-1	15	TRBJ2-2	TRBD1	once	TGTGCCACCAGCGGGACAGGGAAGAACACCGGGGAGCTGTTTTTT	CATSGTGKNTGELFF
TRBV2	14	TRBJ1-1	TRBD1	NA	TGTGCCAGCAGTGGACAGGGGAGTTACACTGAAGCTTTCTTT	CASSGQGSYTEAFF
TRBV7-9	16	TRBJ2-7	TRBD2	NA	TGTGCCAGCAGCTTAGAGGGGACTAGCGGAAGCTACGAGCAGTACTTC	CASSLEGTSGSYEQYF
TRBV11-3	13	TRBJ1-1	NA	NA	TGTGCCAGCAGCTTATCAGGGAACACTGAAGCTTTCTTT	CASSLSGNTEAFF
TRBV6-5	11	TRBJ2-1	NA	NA	TGTGCCAGCAGTTACGCGGCCGAGCAGTTCTTC	CASSYAAEQFF
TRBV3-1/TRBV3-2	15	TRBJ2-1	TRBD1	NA	TGTGCCAGCAGCCAAGGATTACAGGGGGTAGGTGAGCAGTTCTTC	CASSQGLQGVGEQFF
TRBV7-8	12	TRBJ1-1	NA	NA	TGTGCCAGCAGCCCCAGTTACACTGAAGCTTTCTTT	CASSPSYTEAFF
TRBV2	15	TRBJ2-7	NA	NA	TGTGCCAGCAGTGAATCCACAGGCCTTTCCTACGAGCAGTACTTC	CASSESTGLSYEQYF
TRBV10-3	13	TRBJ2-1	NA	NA	TGTGCCATCAGTGGTGTCACTAACAATGAGCAGTTCTTC	CAISGVTNNEQFF
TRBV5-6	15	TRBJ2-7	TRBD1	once	TGTGCCAGCAGCTTTCGACAGGGGGTCTCCTACGAGCAGTACTTC	CASSFRQGVSYEQYF
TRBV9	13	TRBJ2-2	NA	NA	TGTGCCAGCAGCGTAGCGGGGTCCGGGGAGCTGTTTTTT	CASSVAGSGELFF
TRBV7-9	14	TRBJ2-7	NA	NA	TGTGCCAGCAGCTTAGGTCAGGCCACCTACGAGCAGTACTTC	CASSLGQATYEQYF
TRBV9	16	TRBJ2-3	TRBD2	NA	TGTGCCAGCAGCCCCGGATTAGCGGGGATCACAGATACGCAGTATTTT	CASSPGLAGITDTQYF
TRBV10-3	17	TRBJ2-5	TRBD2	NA	TGTGCCATCAGTTATACCGGGACTAGCCCCAGTGAAGAGACCCAGTACTTC	CAISYTGTSPSEETQYF
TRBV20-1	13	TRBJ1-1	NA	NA	TGCAGTGCTAGTAAAGCCTTGAACACTGAAGCTTTCTTT	CSASKALNTEAFF
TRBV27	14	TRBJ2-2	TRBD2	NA	TGTGCCAGCACGGCGGGGGAGTACACCGGGGAGCTGTTTTTT	CASTAGEYTGELFF
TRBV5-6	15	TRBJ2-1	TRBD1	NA	TGTGCCAGCAGCTTGTCTCCCAGGGGGCTCGATGAGCAGTTCTTC	CASSLSPRGLDEQFF
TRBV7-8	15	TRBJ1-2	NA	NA	TGTGCCAGCAGCTCACACAGGGTAGCTAACTATGGCTACACCTTC	CASSSHRVANYGYTF
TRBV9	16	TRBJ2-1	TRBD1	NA	TGTGCCAGCGCCGAGACAGGGGGCCAGAAATACAATGAGCAGTTCTTC	CASAETGGQKYNEQFF
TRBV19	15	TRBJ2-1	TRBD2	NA	TGTGCCAGTAGTACCGGACTAGAGATGCGTTCTGAGCAGTTCTTC	CASSTGLEMRSEQFF
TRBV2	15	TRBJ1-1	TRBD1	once	TGTGCCAGCAGTGAAAGTCTGGACAGGGGTGCTGAAGCTTTCTTT	CASSESLDRGAEAFF
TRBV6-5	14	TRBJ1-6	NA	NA	TGTGCCAGCAGACAAGACAGCAATAATTCACCCCTCCACTTT	CASRQDSNNSPLHF
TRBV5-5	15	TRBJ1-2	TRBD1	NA	TGTGCCAGCAGCTTGACTGACAGGGCAGGTGGGGGCTACACCTTC	CASSLTDRAGGGYTF
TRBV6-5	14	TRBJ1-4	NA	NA	TGTGCCAGCAGCTACAGGGTTGAGGGCGAAAAACTGTTTTTT	CASSYRVEGEKLFF
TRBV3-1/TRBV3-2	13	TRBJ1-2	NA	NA	TGTGCCAGCAGCCTAACGGAGAAGTATGGCTACACCTTC	CASSLTEKYGYTF
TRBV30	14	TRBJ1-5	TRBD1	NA	TGTGCCTGGAGTTTTTTAGGGGGCGGTCAGCCCCAGCATTTT	CAWSFLGGGQPQHF
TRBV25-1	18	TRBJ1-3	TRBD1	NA	TGTGCCAGCAGTGGAAAAACAGGGGGACCCTTCTCTGGAAACACCATATATTTT	CASSGKTGGPFSGNTIYF
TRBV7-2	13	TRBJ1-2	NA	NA	TGTGCCAGCAGCGCGGACAGCAACTATGGCTACACCTTC	CASSADSNYGYTF
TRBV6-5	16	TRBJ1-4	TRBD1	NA	TGTGCCAGCAGTTACTGGGCCGGGACAGTTAATGAAAAACTGTTTTTT	CASSYWAGTVNEKLFF
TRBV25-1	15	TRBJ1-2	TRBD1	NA	TGTGCCAGCAGTGCCCTGGACAGGGAAAACTATGGCTACACCTTC	CASSALDRENYGYTF
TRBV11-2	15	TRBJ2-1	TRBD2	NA	TGTGCCAGCAGCTCCCAGCGGGGTTCCTACAATGAGCAGTTCTTC	CASSSQRGSYNEQFF
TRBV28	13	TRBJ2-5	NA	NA	TGTGCCAGCAGTTCCCCTAGTCAAGAGACCCAGTACTTC	CASSSPSQETQYF
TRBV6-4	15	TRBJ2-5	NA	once	TGTGCCAGCAGCCCCCAACCTGGGGCACAAGAGACCCAGTACTTC	CASSPQPGAQETQYF
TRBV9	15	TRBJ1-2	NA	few	TGTGCCAGCAGCCCCAAGGATTCGGGAAACTATGGCTACACCTTC	CASSPKDSGNYGYTF
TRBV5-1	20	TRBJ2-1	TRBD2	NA	TGCGCCAGCAGCTTGAGAGGGACTAGCGGGGGGGCAAGTTCCTGGGATGAGCAGTTCTTC	CASSLRGTSGGASSWDEQFF
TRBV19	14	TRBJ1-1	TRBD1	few	TGTGCCAGTAGTCCGGACAGGGCTGGGACTGAAGCTTTCTTT	CASSPDRAGTEAFF